Each of the 29 T cell receptor beta chains below was sequenced from the same sample in a study of CD8 T cells in Susac syndrome. With random hexamers, reverse transcription was performed on roughly 0.45 to 1 ug of RNA. Using its own MiXCR run on the immunoSEQ multiplex PCR reads, TCRdb lists one record per CDR3 protein. The sample shows 95,000 to 150,000 distinct CDR3 sequences, 90% to 95% of them seen only once. The sequencing sample was made of CD8+ T cells from PBMCs. The source is a human donor with Susac syndrome.

The J gene is TRBJ2-7, the V gene TRBV21-1; the table assigns TRBD1, which was not confirmed against the DNA. TRBV21-1 is annotated as a pseudogene. The CDR3 is 16 residues long. The DNA of the CDR3 is TGTGCCAGCACTCAGGGTAGCGGGACCAGGGGATACGAGCAGTACTTC. Protein sequence: CASTQGSGTRGYEQYF.

The chain has TRBV6-5 and TRBJ2-1; 8 nucleotides line up with TRBD1. CDR1 is MNHEY and CDR2 is SVGAGI in the germline V gene. The J segment lost 8 bases and the V segment lost 6 bases, leaving 9 bases of the junction unmatched. This CDR3 has 14 amino acids. The CDR3 protein is CASSPTGEADEQFF. DNA for the CDR3: TGTGCCAGCAGCCCGACAGGGGAGGCGGATGAGCAGTTCTTC.

This chain joins TRBV9 and TRBJ2-3, with D unclear. V was clipped by 3 bases and J by 3 bases, with 11 bases between them. The CDR3 runs 14 residues. Germline V gene data show CDR1 as SGDLS and CDR2 as YYNGEE. CDR3: CASSADDFTDTQYF. The DNA of the CDR3 is TGTGCCAGCAGCGCAGATGACTTTACAGATACGCAGTATTTT.

This sequence joins TRBV4-3 and TRBJ2-3; 8 bases align to TRBD2. Trimming cost V 0 bases and J 4 bases; bases outside gene matches: 15. The germline gives CDR1 LGHNA, CDR2 YSLEER. CDR3 length equals 19 residues. The CDR3 loop reads CASSQDLSPGTRIPDTQYF. Here the CDR3 DNA reads TGCGCCAGCAGCCAAGATCTTTCCCCCGGGACTAGAATCCCAGATACGCAGTATTTT.

The rearrangement joins TRBV12-3 or TRBV12-4 to TRBJ2-1, with TRBD2 matching 7 bases. V gave up 4 bases and J gave up 8 bases; unmatched junction bases: 14. This CDR3 contains 16 residues. This CDR3 is CASSSPHGGGEDEQFF. CDR3 DNA sequence: TGTGCCAGCAGTTCCCCCCATGGCGGGGGAGAGGATGAGCAGTTCTTC.

V gene TRBV5-1 combines with J gene TRBJ1-1; D gene ambiguous. Germline CDR1 SGHRS, CDR2 YFSETQ. The CDR3 is made up of 15 amino acids. The ends were cut back, 0 bases at V and 5 bases at J, with 14 bases in the middle. The CDR3 DNA reads TGCGCCAGCAGCTTGGATGAGGCCCCGGGGACTGAAGCTTTCTTT. Protein: CASSLDEAPGTEAFF.

The chain is built from TRBV20-1 and TRBJ2-3; 13 nucleotides align to TRBD2. Germline CDR1 reads DFQATT; CDR2 reads SNEGSKA (reference sequence). This CDR3 is 16 amino acids long. J lost 2 bases, V lost 0 bases, and 2 bases had no gene match. The CDR3 loop is CSARDGTSGDTDTQYF. The DNA for the CDR3 is TGCAGTGCTAGAGATGGGACTAGCGGGGACACAGATACGCAGTATTTT.

The chain uses TRBV4-1 and TRBJ2-1; weak D call: TRBD1 (6 bases). The CDR3 is made up of 12 amino acids. Per germline, CDR1 MGHRA and CDR2 YSYEKL. V was trimmed by 1 base and J by 10 bases, leaving 8 bases between them. The chain's CDR3 is CASSQGGPEQFF. For the CDR3, the DNA is TGCGCCAGCAGCCAAGGGGGGCCGGAGCAGTTCTTC.

In nucleotides, the CDR3 is TGTGCCAGCAGTCTGGGATTCTACAATGAGCAGTTCTTC. This sequence encodes CASSLGFYNEQFF. The rearrangement uses TRBV12-3 or TRBV12-4 and TRBJ2-1; D is unresolved. Trimming took 5 bases from V and 3 from J, leaving 8 bases between them. The CDR3 covers 13 residues.

The chain is built from TRBV14 and TRBJ1-1; weak D call: TRBD1 (5 bases). CDR1 SGHDN and CDR2 FVKESK come from the germline V gene. The CDR3 covers 17 residues. Between the trimmed V and J ends, which lost 0 bases and 0 bases, there was a span of 14 bases. The CDR3 nucleotides are TGTGCCAGCAGCCAAGATCGCGGGCAGGGACTGAACACTGAAGCTTTCTTT. Its translation: CASSQDRGQGLNTEAFF.

J is TRBJ1-2 and V is TRBV9; 8 bases map to TRBD1. The V and J ends lost 3 bases and 8 bases, in that order; junction bases with no gene match: 6. The CDR3 has 13 residues. CDR1 is SGDLS, CDR2 YYNGEE, per germline. CDR3 DNA sequence: TGTGCCAGCAGCGCGGACAGGGTTTACGGCTACACCTTC. Translation: CASSADRVYGYTF.

This chain connects TRBV4-3 to TRBJ2-1; D is uncertain. The germline CDR1 and CDR2 sequences are LGHNA and YSLEER. V lost 11 bases, J lost 12 bases, and 14 bases lay in between. The CDR3 sequence is 10 residues long. This CDR3 reads CAVFRAWQFF. Written as DNA, the CDR3 is TGCGCCGTCTTTCGCGCATGGCAGTTCTTC.

This chain uses TRBV7-3 with TRBJ1-5; D perhaps matches TRBD1 (5 bases). Germline CDR1 and CDR2: SGHTA and FQGTGA. Trimming left V 10 bases short and J 3 bases short, with 16 bases between. This CDR3 has 14 amino acids. The CDR3 coding sequence is TGTGCCATCAACTTGGGGCGATACAATCAGCCCCAGCATTTT. Protein: CAINLGRYNQPQHF.

J is TRBJ2-1 and V is TRBV2; possible D gene TRBD2, 6 bases. The CDR3 is made up of 12 amino acids. Trimming left V 6 bases short and J 5 bases short, with 8 bases between. Germline-derived CDR1 and CDR2 are SNHLY and FYNNEI. The CDR3 region is CASREGNNEQFF. DNA of the CDR3: TGTGCCAGCAGGGAGGGAAACAATGAGCAGTTCTTC.

The chain employs TRBV5-6 and TRBJ2-5; 9 positions match TRBD2. Germline CDR1 SGHDT, CDR2 YYEEEE. This CDR3 region has 15 residues. The J segment lost 2 bases and the V segment lost 6 bases, leaving 8 bases of the junction unmatched. The CDR3 protein is CASTEYAGGQETQYF. The CDR3 coding sequence is TGTGCCAGCACTGAATATGCGGGGGGGCAAGAGACCCAGTACTTC. The variable domain in full, completed from reference TRBV5-6 and TRBJ2-5, reads DAGVTQSPTHLIKTRGQQVTLRCSPKSGHDTVSWYQQALGQGPQFIFQYYEEEERQRGNFPDRFSGHQFPNYSSELNVNALLLGDSALYLCASTEYAGGQETQYFGPGTRLLVL.

The chain recombines TRBV19 with TRBJ1-2; TRBD1 matches 8 bases. The trim removed 5 bases at V and 5 bases at J, leaving 10 bases unmatched. Germline V gives CDR1 LNHDA, CDR2 SQIVND (reference sequence). This CDR3 spans 15 amino acids. The CDR3 reads CASSFGTGPLYGYTF. In nucleotides, the CDR3 is TGTGCCAGTAGTTTTGGGACAGGACCGCTTTATGGCTACACCTTC.

This rearrangement joins TRBV5-6 to TRBJ1-1; 9 bases are shared with TRBD1. V shed 4 bases and J 5 bases; nucleotides not matched to a gene: 9. This CDR3 region has 15 residues. Germline CDR1 SGHDT, CDR2 YYEEEE. The CDR3 nucleotides are TGTGCCAGCAGCGGGGGACAGGGTGGACGGACTGAAGCTTTCTTT. Protein product: CASSGGQGGRTEAFF.

This rearrangement joins TRBV6-4 to TRBJ2-2, with D unresolved. This CDR3 has 14 residues. Trimming stripped 0 bases from V and 3 bases from J, with 5 bases between. CDR1 is MRHNA, CDR2 SNTAGT, per germline. The CDR3 region is CASSDSPDTGELFF. The CDR3 DNA is TGTGCCAGCAGTGACTCTCCGGACACCGGGGAGCTGTTTTTT.

V and J are TRBV5-1 and TRBJ2-1; D ambiguous. Germline assignment: CDR1 SGHRS and CDR2 YFSETQ. Trimming removed 1 base from V and 4 bases from J, with 12 bases in between. This CDR3 is 15 amino acids long. CDR3 sequence (DNA): TGCGCCAGCAGCTTGTCGTTTAGCTTGTACAATGAGCAGTTCTTC. Its protein is CASSLSFSLYNEQFF.

The gene calls are TRBV25-1 and TRBJ1-6, with D possibly TRBD1 on 5 matching bases. CDR3 size: 17 residues. The V gene lost 3 bases and the J gene lost 5 bases, with 17 bases spanning the gap. Germline CDR1 is MGHDK and CDR2 is SYGVNS. DNA of the CDR3: TGTGCCAGCAGTGACCCATCGCCGGGACGGAATAATTCACCCCTCCACTTT. Its translation is CASSDPSPGRNNSPLHF.

The gene calls are TRBV2 and TRBJ2-2; 9 nucleotides match TRBD2. Germline assignment: CDR1 SNHLY and CDR2 FYNNEI. CDR3 length equals 17 residues. The trim removed 3 bases at V and 5 bases at J, leaving 10 bases unmatched. The CDR3 is CASSEPGLAGFTGELFF. The DNA for the CDR3 is TGTGCCAGCAGTGAGCCGGGGCTAGCGGGATTTACCGGGGAGCTGTTTTTT. Full variable domain (rest looked up from reference TRBV2 and TRBJ2-2): EPEVTQTPSHQVTQMGQEVILRCVPISNHLYFYWYRQILGQKVEFLVSFYNNEISEKSEIFDDQFSVERPDGSNFTLKIRSTKLEDSAMYFCASSEPGLAGFTGELFFGEGSRLTVL.

V gene TRBV15 combines with J gene TRBJ2-1, with 8 nucleotides matching TRBD2. The CDR3 is 16 amino acids. V lost 0 bases, J lost 7 bases, and 8 bases stayed unmatched. Germline CDR1 reads LNHNV; CDR2 reads YYDKDF (reference sequence). The CDR3 loop is CATSRDLGGGGNEQFF. As DNA, the CDR3 is TGTGCCACCAGCAGAGATTTGGGCGGCGGGGGGAATGAGCAGTTCTTC. Variable domain in full (rest from reference TRBV15 and TRBJ2-1): DAMVIQNPRYQVTQFGKPVTLSCSQTLNHNVMYWYQQKSSQAPKLLFHYYDKDFNNEADTPDNFQSRRPNTSFCFLDIRSPGLGDTAMYLCATSRDLGGGGNEQFFGPGTRLTVL.

The V and J genes are TRBV10-3 and TRBJ2-5; D may correspond to TRBD1 or TRBD2 (5 bases each). This CDR3 has 15 amino acids. V was shortened by 2 bases and J by 1 base, with 11 bases between the two germline ends. In germline, CDR1 is ENHRY, CDR2 SYGVKD. For the CDR3, the DNA is TGTGCCATCAGTGAGCCTGGGACGGGCCAAGAGACCCAGTACTTC. This sequence encodes CAISEPGTGQETQYF.

The rearrangement joins TRBV2 to TRBJ2-1; TRBD1 aligns across 9 bases. Germline V gene data show CDR1 as SNHLY and CDR2 as FYNNEI. CDR3 size: 13 residues. Unmatched junction bases numbered 1, after V lost 6 bases and J lost 4 bases. DNA for the CDR3: TGTGCCAGCAGGGGACAGGGTTACAATGAGCAGTTCTTC. It yields the protein CASRGQGYNEQFF.

This clonotype was observed a handful of times. The chain employs TRBV30 and TRBJ2-7; D not resolved. The CDR3 contains 11 residues. Germline CDR1 GTSNPN, CDR2 SVGIG (reference sequence). Trimming left V 1 base short and J 4 bases short, with 5 bases between. In DNA form, the CDR3 reads TGTGCCTGGAGTGATCAATACGAGCAGTACTTC. Its translation: CAWSDQYEQYF.

The chain joins TRBV6-1 to TRBJ2-7, with D tentatively TRBD1 (6 bases). With 6 bases removed from V and 6 bases from J, the gap between germline ends came to 18 bases. The CDR3 length is 14 residues. Germline CDR1 MNHNS, CDR2 SASEGT. The CDR3 DNA reads as TGTGCCAGCAGCGACAGGTATTTAATATTCGAGCAGTACTTC. Translating gives CASSDRYLIFEQYF.

The chain links TRBV9 to TRBJ2-1; 9 nucleotides agree with TRBD2. This CDR3 comprises 14 residues. Germline V gene lookup returns CDR1 SGDLS and CDR2 YYNGEE. Unmatched junction bases numbered 4, after V lost 0 bases and J lost 9 bases. The CDR3 DNA sequence: TGTGCCAGCAGCGTAGAGGGACTAGCCGTTGAGCAGTTCTTC. The encoded protein is CASSVEGLAVEQFF.

The chain couples TRBV25-1 to TRBJ1-5; 7 bases match TRBD1. This CDR3 has 18 amino acids. Losses at the gene ends were 1 base for V and 0 bases for J; bases not matched to a gene: 9. The V gene's germline CDR1 is MGHDK and CDR2 SYGVNS. The CDR3 bases are TGTGCCAGCAGTGAATGGGGCCTACGGACAGGTAGCAATCAGCCCCAGCATTTT. Amino acid sequence: CASSEWGLRTGSNQPQHF.

V usage is TRBV20-1 and J usage is TRBJ2-4; 9 bases map to TRBD1. CDR1 and CDR2 from the germline V gene are DFQATT and SNEGSKA (reference sequence). There are 15 residues in the CDR3. J lost 8 bases, V lost 2 bases, and 10 bases had no gene match. The CDR3 DNA reads as TGCAGTGCTAGAAGGACAGGGGAGATTGGGGACATTCAGTACTTC. As protein: CSARRTGEIGDIQYF.